The 25 T cell receptor beta chains reported below all come from one sample, sequenced in a study of regulatory T cells in long-lasting Graves disease. This sample's time point: newly diagnosed GD, antithyroid drugs for less than 3 months. Making the TCR library involved RNA that had been extracted from PBMCs. Relying on iRepertoire HTBI primers and Arm-PCR of CDR3 regions, the team built TCR beta libraries. A single record per CDR3 protein comes from TCRdb applying MiXCR to the multiplex PCR reads. This sample yields 620,000 or so distinct CDR3 sequences, of which around 17% are seen a single time; 15% to 20% belongs to the top ten. This sample was shared with a second study, whose subject was T cells in Graves' hyperthyroidism and ophthalmopathy.

Source: peripheral blood mononuclear cells (PBMCs), taken at new diagnosis, from a patient treated with antithyroid drugs. The receptor source for this set is a woman aged 30 to 39 with Graves disease.

Concerning this clonotype itself: This may be a read error: a much more frequent sequence differs by one nucleotide. The rearrangement joins TRBV28 to TRBJ2-1; tentatively, D is TRBD1 (6 bases). From germline, CDR1 is MDHEN and CDR2 SYDVKM. The length of the CDR3 is 15 residues. V was pared by 5 bases and J by 13 bases, with 24 bases between. As DNA, the CDR3 is TGTGCCAGCAGTGGCCGGGACATCCGCCAAGAGACCCAGTTCTTC. This codes for CASSGRDIRQETQFF.

This clonotype was seen a handful of times. The chain couples TRBV20-1 to TRBJ2-3, with 11 bases aligning to TRBD2. The V and J ends lost 4 bases and 2 bases, in that order; junction bases with no gene match: 14. The length of the CDR3 is 18 residues. Per the germline V gene, CDR1 is DFQATT and CDR2 is SNEGSKA (reference sequence). The chain's CDR3 is CSAIDPPGTSGYTDTQYF. The CDR3 region has the DNA TGCAGTGCTATAGACCCCCCGGGGACTAGCGGATACACAGATACGCAGTATTTT.

This clonotype was counted ten times or more. For the CDR3, the DNA is TGTGCCAGCAGTGACAGATATAGCAATCAGCCCCAGCATTTT. Translation gives CASSDRYSNQPQHF. V and J are TRBV2 and TRBJ1-5; D remains unclear. The CDR3 length is 14 residues. V shed 3 bases and J shed 0 bases, with 6 bases lying between them. Germline V gene sequence: CDR1 SNHLY, CDR2 FYNNEI. Complete variable domain (other parts from reference TRBV2 and TRBJ1-5): EPEVTQTPSHQVTQMGQEVILRCVPISNHLYFYWYRQILGQKVEFLVSFYNNEISEKSEIFDDQFSVERPDGSNFTLKIRSTKLEDSAMYFCASSDRYSNQPQHFGDGTRLSIL.

The rearrangement joins TRBV12-3 or TRBV12-4 to TRBJ2-2; TRBD2 aligns across 7 bases. V was pared by 6 bases and J by 5 bases, with 9 bases of the junction left unmatched. This CDR3 has 15 amino acids. CDR3 region: CASSPRGGRTGELFF. The CDR3 coding sequence is TGTGCCAGCAGCCCAAGGGGCGGGAGAACCGGGGAGCTGTTTTTT.

This clonotype was seen repeatedly, ten times or more. The V and J genes are TRBV11-2 and TRBJ2-7; 7 nucleotides align to TRBD2. There are 20 residues in the CDR3. Per germline, CDR1 SGHAT and CDR2 FQNNGV. V was pared by 2 bases and J by 0 bases, with 19 bases of the junction left unmatched. CDR3 protein: CASSLFGPGGNYVSSYEQYF. CDR3 in DNA: TGTGCCAGCAGCTTATTCGGTCCGGGAGGTAACTATGTAAGCTCCTACGAGCAGTACTTC.

This clonotype was picked up a small number of times. This rearrangement joins TRBV24-1 to TRBJ2-1; 13 bases agree with TRBD2. The CDR3 has 17 amino acids. Germline trimming cut 3 bases from V and 7 bases from J; bases unmatched to any gene: 8. Germline V gives CDR1 KGHDR, CDR2 SFDVKD. The CDR3 reads CATSDPGTSGMGNEQFF. DNA for the CDR3: TGTGCCACCAGTGATCCCGGGACTAGCGGGATGGGGAATGAGCAGTTCTTC.

The chain joins TRBV29-1 to TRBJ2-7, with D possibly being TRBD2 (5 bases). CDR3 length: 11 residues. Trimming cost V 7 bases and J 3 bases, with 10 bases left between them. CDR1 and CDR2 (germline): SQVTM, ANQGSEA. The CDR3 loop is CSATRDYEQYF. The CDR3 DNA sequence: TGCAGCGCCACTCGGGACTACGAGCAGTACTTC.

V and J are TRBV6-2 or TRBV6-3 and TRBJ2-1; TRBD2 matches at 7 bases. CDR3 size: 20 residues. Germline V gives CDR1 MNHEY, CDR2 SVGEGT. V shed 2 bases, J shed 5 bases, and the junction held 21 bases outside the gene matches. CDR3 sequence: CASSYQAGESPILANNEQFF. In DNA form, the CDR3 reads TGTGCCAGCAGTTACCAGGCGGGAGAATCACCTATACTGGCCAACAATGAGCAGTTCTTC.

This clonotype was counted at least ten times. The chain joins TRBV7-9 to TRBJ1-1; TRBD1 agrees at 8 bases. V shed 0 bases and J 0 bases; nucleotides not matched to a gene: 12. CDR3 size: 19 residues. Germline CDR1 reads SEHNR; CDR2 reads FQNEAQ (reference sequence). CDR3 sequence (DNA): TGTGCCAGCAGCTTAGCGCTATCAGGGGGCGCTGGCTTGAACACTGAAGCTTTCTTT. Protein sequence: CASSLALSGGAGLNTEAFF. Filled out from reference TRBV7-9 and TRBJ1-1, the complete variable domain reads DTGVSQNPRHKITKRGQNVTFRCDPISEHNRLYWYRQTLGQGPEFLTYFQNEAQLEKSRLLSDRFSAERPKGSFSTLEIQRTEQGDSAMYLCASSLALSGGAGLNTEAFFGQGTRLTVV.

The gene calls are TRBV6-5 and TRBJ2-7, with D unclear. V shed 0 bases and J shed 8 bases, with 11 bases lying between them. This CDR3 is built from 13 residues. Germline CDR1 reads MNHEY; CDR2 reads SVGAGI. As DNA, the CDR3 is TGTGCCAGCAGTTACTCGATTAGTTATAAGCAGTACTTC. Residues: CASSYSISYKQYF.

This clonotype was seen at least ten times. The chain combines TRBV5-1 with TRBJ2-3; TRBD2 agrees at 8 bases. CDR1 and CDR2 from the germline V gene are SGHRS and YFSETQ. This CDR3 region has 13 residues. The ends lost 2 bases at V and 7 bases at J; junction bases unmatched: 3. The CDR3 protein is CASSLLADNTQYF. DNA of the CDR3: TGCGCCAGCAGCTTACTAGCGGACAATACGCAGTATTTT.

This clonotype was seen at least ten times. The chain recombines TRBV30 with TRBJ1-1; D gene ambiguous. The ends were cut back, 0 bases at V and 0 bases at J, with 2 bases in the middle. Germline loops: CDR1 GTSNPN, CDR2 SVGIG (reference sequence). This CDR3 comprises 12 residues. CDR3 nucleotides: TGTGCCTGGAGTGTGCTGAACACTGAAGCTTTCTTT. Its translation: CAWSVLNTEAFF.

Worth noting for this clonotype: A much larger clone lies one base from this, so it may be a read error. The genes are TRBV3-1 and TRBJ1-2, with D maybe TRBD1 (5 bases). The CDR3 totals 14 residues. Germline CDR1 and CDR2: LGHDT and YNNKEL (reference sequence). CDR3 nucleotides: TGTGCCAGCAGCCCCGGCGCGGGGCACTATGGCTGCACCTTC. This encodes CASSPGAGHYGCTF.

Remarks on this clonotype: This may stem from a read error, because a much larger clone lies one nucleotide away. The rearrangement links TRBV9 to TRBJ2-7, with no clear D. CDR3 length: 10 residues. V was clipped by 2 bases and J by 5 bases, with 2 bases between them. Germline CDR1 SGDLS, CDR2 YYNGEE. The chain's CDR3 is CASSVDEQYF. The CDR3 DNA is TGTGCCAGCAGCGTCGACGAGCAGTACTTC.

Ten or more counts support this clonotype. V usage is TRBV28 and J usage is TRBJ2-7; TRBD1 matches 9 bases. The germline V gene encodes CDR1 MDHEN and CDR2 SYDVKM. CDR3 length: 22 amino acids. The V gene end was trimmed by 4 bases and the J gene end by 2 bases; junction bases not matched to a gene: 27. CDR3 residues: CASSSPRQGVSGRPGAAYEQYF. The CDR3, as DNA: TGTGCCAGCAGTTCCCCACGACAGGGGGTCTCAGGGAGGCCGGGGGCGGCCTACGAGCAGTACTTC.

There are many counts of this clonotype. CDR3 amino acids: CASSRQGSQSQHF. CDR3 in DNA: TGTGCCAGCAGTAGACAGGGAAGTCAATCCCAGCATTTT. This chain joins TRBV6-1 and TRBJ1-5; 7 bases are shared with TRBD1. CDR3 length: 13 residues. V lost 5 bases and J lost 11; bases outside the gene matches: 9. Germline V lookup: CDR1 MNHNS, CDR2 SASEGT.

This clonotype was counted at least ten times. The chain is built from TRBV6-1 and TRBJ2-1; D gene ambiguous. The CDR3 spans 13 residues. From germline, CDR1 is MNHNS and CDR2 SASEGT. The V gene lost 6 bases and the J gene lost 2 bases, with 8 bases spanning the gap. CDR3 DNA sequence: TGTGCCAGCAGAGACTTAGCCTACAATGAGCAGTTCTTC. Amino acids: CASRDLAYNEQFF.

This clonotype has just a few counts. The genes are TRBV2 and TRBJ2-3; possible D gene TRBD2, 6 bases. Per germline, CDR1 SNHLY and CDR2 FYNNEI. V lost 7 bases to trimming and J lost 4 bases, with 12 bases between them. The CDR3 length is 13 residues. CDR3 nucleotide sequence: TGTGCCAGCACGGGAGTCAATGCAGATACGCAGTATTTT. Translating it yields CASTGVNADTQYF.

The CDR3 region has the DNA TGTGCCAGCAGTCGATATTCCTCTGGAAACACCATATATTTT. It specifies CASSRYSSGNTIYF. The J gene is TRBJ1-3, the V gene TRBV28; D is ambiguous. Trimming removed 5 bases from V and 0 bases from J, with 8 bases in between. Germline V gene data show CDR1 as MDHEN and CDR2 as SYDVKM. CDR3 length: 14 residues.

The chain combines TRBV27 with TRBJ2-7; D is perhaps TRBD1 (6 bases). Trimming removed 6 bases from V and 3 bases from J, with 21 bases in between. The CDR3 has 16 residues. In germline, CDR1 is MNHEY, CDR2 SMNVEV (reference sequence). The CDR3 nucleotides read TGTGCCAGCAGATACTCACAGCAGGGGCGCGGCTACGAGCAGTACTTC. Encoded protein: CASRYSQQGRGYEQYF.

J is TRBJ2-6 and V is TRBV6-1; D is uncertain. This CDR3 contains 14 residues. The V end lost 7 bases, the J end lost 0 bases, and 7 bases lay between the germline ends. The germline CDR1 and CDR2 sequences are MNHNS and SASEGT. The CDR3 DNA reads TGTGCCAGCAAATCCTACTCTGGGGCCAACGTCCTGACTTTC. Translated: CASKSYSGANVLTF.

This clonotype was observed a few times. Here the CDR3 reads CASSSGQPNTEAFF. In DNA form, the CDR3 reads TGCGCCAGCAGCTCGGGACAGCCAAACACTGAAGCTTTCTTT. The chain links TRBV5-1 to TRBJ1-1; 7 bases agree with TRBD1. This CDR3 has 14 residues. V lost 3 bases and J lost 2; bases outside the gene matches: 4. CDR1 SGHRS and CDR2 YFSETQ come from the germline V gene.

This clonotype was observed at least ten times. The chain recombines TRBV11-2 with TRBJ2-7, with a possible D match to TRBD2 (5 bases). The germline V and J ends were trimmed by 4 bases and 6 bases, with 16 bases remaining between them. CDR3 size: 14 residues. Germline V gene sequence: CDR1 SGHAT, CDR2 FQNNGV. CDR3: CASSSPLTRGEQYF. CDR3 nucleotides: TGTGCCAGCAGCTCACCCCTGACCCGGGGCGAGCAGTACTTC. The whole variable domain, filled in from reference TRBV11-2 and TRBJ2-7, reads EAGVAQSPRYKIIEKRQSVAFWCNPISGHATLYWYQQILGQGPKLLIQFQNNGVVDDSQLPKDRFSAERLKGVDSTLKIQPAKLEDSAVYLCASSSPLTRGEQYFGPGTRLTVT.

V gene TRBV28 combines with J gene TRBJ1-2; a possible D gene is TRBD1 (5 bases). CDR1 is MDHEN, CDR2 SYDVKM, per germline. This CDR3 contains 12 residues. Trimming stripped 3 bases from V and 12 bases from J, with 14 bases between. Here the CDR3 DNA reads TGTGCCAGCAGTTTTCGGGGCGGGGGGAACACCTTC. Translated: CASSFRGGGNTF.

The chain links TRBV18 to TRBJ2-7; tentatively, D is TRBD1 (5 bases). V dropped 1 base and J dropped 2 bases, with 9 bases sitting between them. This CDR3 has 14 residues. Germline-derived CDR1 and CDR2 are KGHSH and LQKENI. CDR3 DNA sequence: TGTGCCAGCTCACCACGACAGCCCACCTACGAGCAGTACTTC. This codes for CASSPRQPTYEQYF.